This TCR beta chain originates from a study of blood T cells in healthy people across ages. CDR1 SGHVS and CDR2 FNYEAQ come from the germline V gene. Trimming shortened V by 1 base and J by 2 bases, and 6 bases separated the two germline ends. This CDR3 has 14 amino acids. Total RNA, at least 6 micrograms per sample, was extracted from PBMCs. This clonotype has only one observation. What it binds is unknown. Primers used in a second PCR of about 7 to 11 cycles were a sample-barcoded 5' primer and a J-beta primer mix. A tag from a template-switch adaptor with 12 random nucleotides marked each cDNA molecule. Each of the samples gave a minimum of 2.5 million paired-end reads that contained CDR3. TCRdb processed the 5' RACE reads anew with MiXCR; each CDR3 protein has one entry. Of about 830,000 distinct CDR3 sequences listed, around 62% are singletons. Study outcomes and limitations: Higher diversity, along with more naive CD4+ cells, distinguished long-lived donors from aged donors.

V usage is TRBV7-6 and J usage is TRBJ1-5, with no clear D. This receptor was obtained from a man aged 25 to 40 in good health. Sample: blood. The CDR3 DNA is TGTGCCAGCAGCTTAGACGGGCGCAATCAGCCCCAGCATTTT. It translates to CASSLDGRNQPQHF.